This TCR beta chain is drawn from a study of blood T cell repertoires in COVID-19. At the level of the study: The study drew acute and convalescent COVID-19 samples from the United States, Italy and Spain. Sources were T cells, B-cell-depleted T cells, or PBMCs; the material itself was cDNA or gDNA.

Original handling: Amplification of reference gene primers provided the estimated nucleated cell counts. Sequenced by immunoSEQ multiplex PCR; TCRdb stores in-frame clones only, minus some. The DNA was the basis for D and trimming; V, J and clone size are from that table. The sample has 85,000 to 110,000 clones, roughly 87% seen once. Germline V gene lookup returns CDR1 SGDLS and CDR2 YYNGEE. This CDR3 has 14 residues. Germline trimming cut 3 bases from V and 5 bases from J; bases unmatched to any gene: 7. The rearrangement joins TRBV9 to TRBJ1-1; 7 bases line up with TRBD1. The TCR comes from a human donor in a cohort sampled during active COVID-19. The sample consisted of peripheral blood. The CDR3: CASSGRQGLTEAFF. The CDR3 DNA follows: TGTGCCAGCAGCGGGCGACAGGGCCTAACTGAAGCTTTCTTT.